This entry lists 25 T cell receptor beta chains sequenced from one sample in a study of blood T cells in healthy people across ages (dated by TCRdb to between 2014 and 2017). The library was prepared using 5' RACE. The data were produced on an Illumina HiSeq 2500. A second about 6 to 11 cycle PCR used a sample-barcoded 5' primer and a J-beta primer mix. Starting from the raw public reads, TCRdb applied fastp trimming at Q25, assembled clones with MiXCR and retained in-frame beta chains. Identical CDR3 proteins give one entry, which carries the most common genes and DNA. For this sample the table gives under 800,000 distinct CDR3 sequences, of which under 25% were detected only once. The biggest ten clones account for approximately 3.6% of the sample. Material: blood. The receptors come from a man between 65 and 85 years old in good health.

This clonotype has just a few counts. DNA for the CDR3: TGTGCCAGCAGTTTCCCTGGACAGGGGGCAATCTACGAGCAGTACTTC. This encodes CASSFPGQGAIYEQYF. The chain couples TRBV28 to TRBJ2-7; the match to TRBD1 covers 11 bases. V was clipped by 3 bases and J by 3 bases; unmatched bases: 7. The germline V gene has CDR1 MDHEN and CDR2 SYDVKM. This CDR3 contains 16 residues.

The chain has TRBV27 and TRBJ2-5; perhaps TRBD2 as D (6 bases). The J call is doubtful: the DNA matches TRBJ2-1 better. Germline lookup yields CDR1 MNHEY and CDR2 SMNVEV (reference sequence). The CDR3 has 13 amino acids. CDR3: CASRLLADNEQFF. The DNA for the CDR3 is TGTGCCAGCAGGCTACTAGCAGATAATGAGCAGTTCTTC.

Of note for this clonotype: One end of the junction fails to match germline, which may point to a read error. This chain connects TRBV7-9 to TRBJ2-7; D is perhaps TRBD1 (6 bases). The CDR3 extends over 14 amino acids. Germline CDR1 and CDR2: SEHNR and FQNEAQ (reference sequence). The CDR3 DNA sequence: TGTGTCAGCAGAGACCGGGACATCTCCTACGAGCAGTACTTC. This translates into CVSRDRDISYEQYF.

This chain links TRBV15 with TRBJ2-5; TRBD1 is a possible D gene (6 bases). The CDR3 runs to 15 residues. Trimming removed 0 bases from V and 3 bases from J, with 11 bases in between. Germline CDR1 and CDR2: LNHNV and YYDKDF (reference sequence). The CDR3 region has the DNA TGTGCCACCAGCAGAGATCCCAGGGGAGAAGAGACCCAGTACTTC. Amino acid sequence: CATSRDPRGEETQYF.

At least ten counts were recorded for this clonotype. This chain joins TRBV20-1 and TRBJ1-5; perhaps TRBD1 as D (5 bases). The CDR3 consists of 15 residues. The germline gives CDR1 DFQATT, CDR2 SNEGSKA (reference sequence). V lost 6 bases and J lost 1, with 16 bases in between. CDR3 DNA sequence: TGCAGTGCGAAGGTGGGGGGATCGAGCAATCAGCCCCAGCATTTT. Translated, it gives CSAKVGGSSNQPQHF.

The V gene is TRBV12-3 or TRBV12-4, the J gene TRBJ2-1, with TRBD2 as a possible D gene (5 bases). The CDR3 runs 15 residues. V lost 5 bases and J 4 bases, leaving 15 bases between the germline ends. CDR3 nucleotides: TGTGCCAGCAGTCCAGAGGGCCTAGGGTACAATGAGCAGTTCTTC. Amino acid sequence: CASSPEGLGYNEQFF.

This clonotype has just a few counts. J is TRBJ2-5 and V is TRBV2, with 9 bases matching TRBD2. The J call could be wrong; TRBJ2-1 is a better fit for the DNA end. Germline lookup yields CDR1 SNHLY and CDR2 FYNNEI. The CDR3 has 18 residues. CDR3 nucleotide sequence: TGTGCCAGCAGTGAAAGCCGGGGGCTCGGACTAGCGAGGGATGAGCAGTTCTTC. As protein: CASSESRGLGLARDEQFF.

This clonotype was observed at least ten times. The chain has TRBV6-1 and TRBJ2-7; D call uncertain. Trimming left V 4 bases short and J 1 base short, with 5 bases between. Germline lookup yields CDR1 MNHNS and CDR2 SASEGT. CDR3 length: 12 amino acids. The chain's CDR3 is CASSVGSYEQYF. CDR3 bases: TGTGCCAGCAGTGTTGGGTCCTACGAGCAGTACTTC.

This chain links TRBV19 with TRBJ2-1, with D possibly TRBD2 on 6 matching bases. The length of the CDR3 is 12 residues. Deletions cut 0 bases from V and 9 bases from J, with 6 bases between. CDR1 LNHDA and CDR2 SQIVND come from the germline V gene (reference sequence). CDR3 nucleotide sequence: TGTGCCAGTAGTATAGAGGGGGGTGAGCAGTTCTTC. Translated, it gives CASSIEGGEQFF.

The V gene is TRBV12-3 or TRBV12-4, the J gene TRBJ2-1; 10 nucleotides agree with TRBD1. The CDR3 has 16 amino acids. The trim removed 5 bases at V and 6 bases at J, leaving 10 bases unmatched. The CDR3 bases are TGTGCCAGCAGTCCCACAGGGACAGGGGCTCCCAATGAGCAGTTCTTC. It codes for CASSPTGTGAPNEQFF.

This clonotype appeared many times. Here the CDR3 DNA reads TGTGCCAGCTCACGGGACATTACGTACCAAGAGACCCAGTACTTC. This encodes CASSRDITYQETQYF. The V gene is TRBV18, the J gene TRBJ2-5; weak D call: TRBD1 (6 bases). CDR1 and CDR2 (germline): KGHSH, LQKENI. Trimming shortened V by 4 bases and J by 0 bases, and 12 bases separated the two germline ends. The CDR3 has 15 amino acids.

The V and J genes are TRBV6-1 and TRBJ2-3; the D is unclear. The CDR3 is 13 amino acids. V lost 6 bases to trimming and J lost 4 bases, with 11 bases between them. Per the germline V gene, CDR1 is MNHNS and CDR2 is SASEGT. The CDR3 DNA sequence: TGTGCCAGCAGCGCTCCTGCGCCAGATACGCAGTATTTT. Translating it yields CASSAPAPDTQYF.

The V and J genes are TRBV4-1 and TRBJ2-3; possible D gene TRBD1, 5 bases. The V gene lost 0 bases and the J gene lost 10 bases, with 8 bases spanning the gap. CDR1 is MGHRA and CDR2 is YSYEKL in the germline V gene. The CDR3 is 12 residues long. This chain's CDR3 is CASSQDRASQYF. In nucleotides, the CDR3 is TGCGCCAGCAGCCAAGACAGGGCATCGCAGTATTTT.

As regards this clonotype: The junction departs from germline at one end; a sequencing error may be responsible. The chain links TRBV6-1 to TRBJ1-4, with D tentatively TRBD1 (5 bases). CDR1 MNHNS and CDR2 SASEGT come from the germline V gene. The CDR3 totals 15 residues. The CDR3 region is CANSGWDRGTEKLFF. Written as DNA, the CDR3 is TGTGCCAACAGTGGATGGGACCGCGGGACCGAAAAACTGTTTTTT.

This sequence joins TRBV20-1 and TRBJ2-5, with 11 bases identical to TRBD1. The end of the DNA is better explained by TRBJ2-7, so the J call may be wrong. Germline V lookup: CDR1 DFQATT, CDR2 SNEGSKA (reference sequence). This CDR3 contains 14 residues. As DNA, the CDR3 is TGCAGTGCTACTCAGGGACAGGGGGGAGGCGAGCAGTACTTC. This codes for CSATQGQGGGEQYF.

There are many counts of this clonotype. The rearrangement links TRBV2 to TRBJ2-1, with a weak D call TRBD2 (6 bases). Trimming removed 6 bases at V and 4 bases at J, with 10 bases between. Germline V gene data show CDR1 as SNHLY and CDR2 as FYNNEI. The CDR3 has 13 residues. In DNA form, the CDR3 reads TGTGCCAGCAGGGACTACACTTACAATGAGCAGTTCTTC. It codes for CASRDYTYNEQFF.

The chain is built from TRBV7-6 and TRBJ2-1; 10 bases map to TRBD2. CDR1 is SGHVS, CDR2 FNYEAQ, per germline. The CDR3 covers 13 residues. V trimming: 5 bases; J trimming: 9 bases; junction bases outside the gene matches: 4. This chain's CDR3 is CASSPTSGFEQFF. Written as DNA, the CDR3 is TGTGCCAGCAGCCCGACTAGCGGGTTTGAGCAGTTCTTC. Combining the CDR3 with reference TRBV7-6 and TRBJ2-1 gives the whole variable domain GAGVSQSPRYKVTKRGQDVALRCDPISGHVSLYWYRQALGQGPEFLTYFNYEAQQDKSGLPNDRFSAERPEGSISTLTIQRTEQRDSAMYRCASSPTSGFEQFFGPGTRLTVL.

The gene calls are TRBV12-3 or TRBV12-4 and TRBJ1-2; 7 positions match TRBD1. The CDR3 contains 13 residues. The junction had 6 bases not matched to a gene; V was cut back by 7 bases and J by 4 bases. In DNA, the CDR3 is TGTGCCAGCAAAACACGGGACAGCTATGGCTACACCTTC. Translating it yields CASKTRDSYGYTF.

This chain links TRBV6-1 with TRBJ2-7; possible D gene TRBD1, 5 bases. The assigned J gene may be wrong: the sequence end matches TRBJ2-5 better. CDR1 and CDR2 (germline): MNHNS, SASEGT. This CDR3 region has 15 residues. In DNA form, the CDR3 reads TGTGCCAGCATAGCAGGGCATCTTAGTTCGGAGACCCAGTACTTC. This codes for CASIAGHLSSETQYF.

This clonotype was picked up one time. The rearrangement links TRBV5-1 to TRBJ2-2; 7 positions agree with TRBD2. V lost 0 bases, J lost 6 bases, and 5 bases stayed unmatched. Germline V gene lookup returns CDR1 SGHRS and CDR2 YFSETQ. This CDR3 comprises 15 residues. CDR3 nucleotides: TGCGCCAGCAGCTTGGAGGTTAGCGGGTCCGGGGAGCTGTTTTTT. The encoded protein is CASSLEVSGSGELFF.

A few counts support this clonotype. The rearrangement joins TRBV3-1 to TRBJ1-6, with D hard to call. Trimming took off 5 bases at V and 5 bases at J, with 4 bases between the two ends. Germline V CDR1 and CDR2: LGHDT, YNNKEL (reference sequence). This CDR3 has 12 residues. The CDR3 nucleotides read TGTGCCAGCAGCAACAATAATTCACCCCTCCACTTT. Translated, it gives CASSNNNSPLHF. The whole variable domain, remainder taken from reference TRBV3-1 and TRBJ1-6, is DTAVSQTPKYLVTQMGNDKSIKCEQNLGHDTMYWYKQDSKKFLKIMFSYNNKELIINETVPNRFSPKSPDKAHLNLHINSLELGDSAVYFCASSNNNSPLHFGNGTRLTVT.

This clonotype has more than one count but fewer than ten. The chain uses TRBV3-1 and TRBJ2-1; D is perhaps TRBD2 (5 bases). This CDR3 spans 12 amino acids. CDR1 is LGHDT, CDR2 YNNKEL, per germline (reference sequence). Trimming left V 4 bases short and J 9 bases short, with 10 bases between. The CDR3 DNA sequence: TGTGCCAGCAGCCTAGCGAACACTGAGCAGTTCTTC. Amino acids: CASSLANTEQFF.

The chain carries TRBV29-1 and TRBJ2-7; 9 bases agree with TRBD1. The junction had 0 bases not matched to a gene; V was cut back by 1 base and J by 2 bases. Germline V lookup: CDR1 SQVTM, CDR2 ANQGSEA. The CDR3 totals 13 residues. The CDR3 nucleotides are TGCAGCGTTGAAGGACAGGGGGCCTACGAGCAGTACTTC. This gives the protein CSVEGQGAYEQYF.

V and J are TRBV28 and TRBJ2-7; maybe TRBD2 (6 bases). The CDR3 is 16 residues long. Germline lookup yields CDR1 MDHEN and CDR2 SYDVKM. V lost 2 bases, J lost 1 base, and 15 bases lay in between. CDR3 residues: CASSLGRGSLSYEQYF. The CDR3 nucleotides are TGTGCCAGCAGTTTAGGCCGGGGGTCCTTGTCCTACGAGCAGTACTTC.

The chain has TRBV27 and TRBJ1-6; 10 positions match TRBD1. Germline CDR1 reads MNHEY; CDR2 reads SMNVEV (reference sequence). V dropped 5 bases and J dropped 9; count of bases not matched to a gene: 4. The CDR3 runs to 14 residues. The CDR3 protein is CASSRDRGSSPLHF. The CDR3 DNA is TGTGCCAGCAGTCGGGACAGGGGCAGTTCACCCCTCCACTTT.